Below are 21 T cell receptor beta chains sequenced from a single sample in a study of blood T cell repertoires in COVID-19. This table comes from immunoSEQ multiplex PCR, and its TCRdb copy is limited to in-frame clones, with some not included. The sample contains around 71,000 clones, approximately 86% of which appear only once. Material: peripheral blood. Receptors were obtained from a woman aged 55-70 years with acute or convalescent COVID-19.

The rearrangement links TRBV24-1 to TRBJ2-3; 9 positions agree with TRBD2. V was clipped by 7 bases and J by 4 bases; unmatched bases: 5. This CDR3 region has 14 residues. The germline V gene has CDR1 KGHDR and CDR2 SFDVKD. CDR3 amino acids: CATSSSGMADTQYF. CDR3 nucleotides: TGTGCCACCAGCTCTAGCGGGATGGCAGATACGCAGTATTTT.

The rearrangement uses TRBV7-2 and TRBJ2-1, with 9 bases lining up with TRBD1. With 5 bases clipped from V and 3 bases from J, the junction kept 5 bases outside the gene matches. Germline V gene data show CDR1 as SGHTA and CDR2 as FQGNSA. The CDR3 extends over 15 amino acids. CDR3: CASSPRQGDYNEQFF. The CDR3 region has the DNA TGTGCCAGCAGCCCGAGACAGGGGGACTACAATGAGCAGTTCTTC.

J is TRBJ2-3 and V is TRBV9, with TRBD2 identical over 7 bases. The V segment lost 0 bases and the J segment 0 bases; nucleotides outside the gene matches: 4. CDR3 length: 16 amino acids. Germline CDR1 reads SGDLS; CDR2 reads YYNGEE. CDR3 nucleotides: TGTGCCAGCAGCGTAGCTCTAGCGGTTAGCACAGATACGCAGTATTTT. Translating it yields CASSVALAVSTDTQYF.

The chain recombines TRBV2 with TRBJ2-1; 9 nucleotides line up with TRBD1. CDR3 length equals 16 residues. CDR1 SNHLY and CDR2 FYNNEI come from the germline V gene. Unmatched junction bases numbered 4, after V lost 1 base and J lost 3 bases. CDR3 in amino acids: CASSEVTGGGYNEQFF. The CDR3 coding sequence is TGTGCCAGCAGTGAAGTGACAGGGGGAGGCTACAATGAGCAGTTCTTC.

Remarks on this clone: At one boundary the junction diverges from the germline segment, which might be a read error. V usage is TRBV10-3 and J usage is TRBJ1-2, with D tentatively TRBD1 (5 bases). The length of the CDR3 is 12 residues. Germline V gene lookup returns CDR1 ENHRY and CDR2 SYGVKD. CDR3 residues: CAISGTGTGGTF. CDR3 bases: TGTGCCATTAGTGGTACAGGTACGGGGGGCACCTTC.

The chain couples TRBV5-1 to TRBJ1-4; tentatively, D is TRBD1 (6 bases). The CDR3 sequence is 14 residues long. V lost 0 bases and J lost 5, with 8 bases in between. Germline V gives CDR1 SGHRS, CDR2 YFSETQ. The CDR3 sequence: CASSLGQGNEKLFF. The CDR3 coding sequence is TGCGCCAGCAGCTTGGGGCAGGGGAATGAAAAACTGTTTTTT.

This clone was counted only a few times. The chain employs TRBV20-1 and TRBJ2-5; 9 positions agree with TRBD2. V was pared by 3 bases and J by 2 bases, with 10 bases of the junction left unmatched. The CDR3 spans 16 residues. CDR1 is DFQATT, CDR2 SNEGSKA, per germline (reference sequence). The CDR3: CSASSLAGARQETQYF. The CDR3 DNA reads TGCAGTGCTAGTTCCTTAGCGGGAGCCCGACAAGAGACCCAGTACTTC.

The CDR3 region has the DNA TGTGCCACCAGTGACAGGGGGGTCAACAGGGGGCATCGGAACACCGGGGAGCTGTTTTTT. Its translation is CATSDRGVNRGHRNTGELFF. This chain links TRBV24-1 with TRBJ2-2; 9 nucleotides match TRBD1. V was clipped by 4 bases and J by 1 base; unmatched bases: 15. This CDR3 has 20 amino acids. Germline values: CDR1 KGHDR, CDR2 SFDVKD.

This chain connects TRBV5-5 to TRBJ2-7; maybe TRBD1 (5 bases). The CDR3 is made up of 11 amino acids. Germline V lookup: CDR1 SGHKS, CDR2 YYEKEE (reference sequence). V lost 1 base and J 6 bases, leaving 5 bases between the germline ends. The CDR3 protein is CASSLTGEQYF. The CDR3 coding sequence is TGTGCCAGCAGCTTGACAGGCGAGCAGTACTTC.

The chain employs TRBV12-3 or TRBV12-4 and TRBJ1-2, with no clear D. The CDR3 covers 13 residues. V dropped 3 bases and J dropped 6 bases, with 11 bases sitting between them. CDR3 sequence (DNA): TGTGCCAGCAGTTTCCGGGAGGGTCATGGCTACACCTTC. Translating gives CASSFREGHGYTF.

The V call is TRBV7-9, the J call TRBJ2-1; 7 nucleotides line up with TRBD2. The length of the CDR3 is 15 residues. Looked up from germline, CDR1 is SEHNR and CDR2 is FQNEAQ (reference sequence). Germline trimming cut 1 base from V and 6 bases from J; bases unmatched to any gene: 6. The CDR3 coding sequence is TGTGCCAGCAGCTTAGGACTAGCCGGGATCAATGAGCAGTTCTTC. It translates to CASSLGLAGINEQFF.

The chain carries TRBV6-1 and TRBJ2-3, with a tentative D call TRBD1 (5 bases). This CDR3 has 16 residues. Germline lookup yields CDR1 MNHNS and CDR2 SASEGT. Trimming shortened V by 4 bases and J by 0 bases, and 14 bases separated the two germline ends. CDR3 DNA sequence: TGTGCCAGCAGTGCGACAGATGTTTATAGCACAGATACGCAGTATTTT. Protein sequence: CASSATDVYSTDTQYF.

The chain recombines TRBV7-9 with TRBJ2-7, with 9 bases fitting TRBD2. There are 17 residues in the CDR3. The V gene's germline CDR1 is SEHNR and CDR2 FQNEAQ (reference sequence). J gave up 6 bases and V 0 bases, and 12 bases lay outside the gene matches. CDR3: CASSLASGSGRAIEQYF. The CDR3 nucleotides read TGTGCCAGCAGCTTAGCTAGCGGGAGCGGTCGGGCCATCGAGCAGTACTTC.

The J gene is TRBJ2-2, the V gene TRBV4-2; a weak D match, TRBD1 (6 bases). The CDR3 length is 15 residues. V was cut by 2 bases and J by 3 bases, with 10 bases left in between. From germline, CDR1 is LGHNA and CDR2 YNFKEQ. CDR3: CASSQQDSYTGELFF. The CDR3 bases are TGTGCCAGCAGCCAACAGGACAGTTACACCGGGGAGCTGTTTTTT.

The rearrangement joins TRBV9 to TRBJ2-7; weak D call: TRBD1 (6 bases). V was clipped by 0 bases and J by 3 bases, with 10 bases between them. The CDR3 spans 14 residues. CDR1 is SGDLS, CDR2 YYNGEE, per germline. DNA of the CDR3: TGTGCCAGCAGCGTAGGGACAGTTGACTACGAGCAGTACTTC. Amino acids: CASSVGTVDYEQYF.

CDR3 in amino acids: CASNIQGYEQYF. The CDR3 nucleotides read TGTGCCAGCAATATACAGGGGTACGAGCAGTACTTC. The chain links TRBV28 to TRBJ2-7; TRBD1 aligns across 7 bases. CDR3 size: 12 residues. CDR1 is MDHEN and CDR2 is SYDVKM in the germline V gene. J gave up 4 bases and V 7 bases, and 4 bases lay outside the gene matches.

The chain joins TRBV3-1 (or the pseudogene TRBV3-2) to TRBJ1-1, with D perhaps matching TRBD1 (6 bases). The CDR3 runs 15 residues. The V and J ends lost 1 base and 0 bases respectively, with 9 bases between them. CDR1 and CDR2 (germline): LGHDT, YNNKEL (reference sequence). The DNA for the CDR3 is TGTGCCAGCAGCCAAGGGGGACACTTGAACACTGAAGCTTTCTTT. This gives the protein CASSQGGHLNTEAFF.

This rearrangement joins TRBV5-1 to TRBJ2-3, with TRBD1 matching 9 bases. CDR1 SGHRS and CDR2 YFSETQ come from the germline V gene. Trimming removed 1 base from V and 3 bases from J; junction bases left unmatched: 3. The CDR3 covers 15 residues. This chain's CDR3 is CASSLLQGATDTQYF. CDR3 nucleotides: TGCGCCAGCAGCTTGTTACAGGGGGCAACAGATACGCAGTATTTT.

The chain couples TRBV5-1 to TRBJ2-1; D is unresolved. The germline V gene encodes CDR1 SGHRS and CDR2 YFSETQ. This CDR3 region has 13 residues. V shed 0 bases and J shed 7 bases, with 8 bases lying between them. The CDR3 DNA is TGCGCCAGCAGCTTGGCCGTCGGGAATGAGCAGTTCTTC. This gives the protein CASSLAVGNEQFF.

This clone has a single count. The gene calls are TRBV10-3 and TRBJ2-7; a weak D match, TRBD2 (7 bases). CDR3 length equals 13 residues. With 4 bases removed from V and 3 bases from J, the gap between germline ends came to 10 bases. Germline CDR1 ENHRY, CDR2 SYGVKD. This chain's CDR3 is CAISGGGDYEQYF. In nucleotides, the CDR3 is TGTGCCATCAGTGGAGGGGGGGACTACGAGCAGTACTTC.

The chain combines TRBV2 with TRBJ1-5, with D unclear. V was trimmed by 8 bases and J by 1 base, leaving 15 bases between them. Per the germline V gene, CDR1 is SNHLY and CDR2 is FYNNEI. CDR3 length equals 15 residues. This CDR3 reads CASLPDRQSNQPQHF. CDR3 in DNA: TGTGCCAGCCTTCCCGACCGACAAAGCAATCAGCCCCAGCATTTT.